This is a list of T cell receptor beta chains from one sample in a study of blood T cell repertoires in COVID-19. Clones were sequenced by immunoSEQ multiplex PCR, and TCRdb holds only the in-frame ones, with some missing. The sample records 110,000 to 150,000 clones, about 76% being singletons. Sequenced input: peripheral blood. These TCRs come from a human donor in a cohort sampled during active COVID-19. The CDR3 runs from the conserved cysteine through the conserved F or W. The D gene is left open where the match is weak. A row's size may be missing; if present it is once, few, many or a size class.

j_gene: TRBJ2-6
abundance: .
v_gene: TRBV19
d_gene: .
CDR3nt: TGTGCCAGTAGTGACAAACAGGGAACTGGGGCCAACGTCCTGACTTTC
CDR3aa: CASSDKQGTGANVLTF

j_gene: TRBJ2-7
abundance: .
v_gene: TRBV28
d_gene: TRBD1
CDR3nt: TGTGCCAGCAGCATGGGACAGGCGACCTCCTACGAGCAGTACTTC
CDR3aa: CASSMGQATSYEQYF

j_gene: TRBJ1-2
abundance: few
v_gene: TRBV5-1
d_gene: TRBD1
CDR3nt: TGCGCCAGCAGCGAACCAGACAGGGGTAGCTATGGCTACACCTTC
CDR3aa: CASSEPDRGSYGYTF

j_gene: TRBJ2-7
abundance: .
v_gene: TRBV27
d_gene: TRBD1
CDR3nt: TGTGCCAGCAGTTTATCGCCCCCCCGACAGGGTGGTACCTACGAGCAGTACTTC
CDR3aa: CASSLSPPRQGGTYEQYF

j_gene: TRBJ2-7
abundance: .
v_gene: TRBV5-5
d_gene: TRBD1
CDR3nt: TGTGCCAGCAGCTTGATGACAGGGGGGGAGCAGTACTTC
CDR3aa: CASSLMTGGEQYF

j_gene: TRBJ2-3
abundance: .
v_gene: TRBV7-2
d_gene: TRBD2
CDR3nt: TGTGCCAGCAGCTCTAGCGGGAGGACCACAGATACGCAGTATTTT
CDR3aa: CASSSSGRTTDTQYF

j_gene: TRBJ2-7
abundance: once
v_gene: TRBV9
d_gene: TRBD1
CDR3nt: TGTGCCAGCAGCGCGGCAGGACAGGTCCCCTCCTACGAGCAGTACTTC
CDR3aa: CASSAAGQVPSYEQYF

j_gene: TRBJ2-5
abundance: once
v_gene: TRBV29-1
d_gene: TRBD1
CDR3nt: TGCAGCGCAGGGGACAGACAAGAGACCCAGTACTTC
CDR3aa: CSAGDRQETQYF

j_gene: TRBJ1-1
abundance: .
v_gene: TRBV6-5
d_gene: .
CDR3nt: TGTGCCAGCAGTAAACAGGGATCCGTGGACACTGAAGCTTTCTTT
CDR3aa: CASSKQGSVDTEAFF

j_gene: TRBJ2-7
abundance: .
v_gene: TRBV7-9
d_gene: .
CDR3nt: TGTGCCAGCAGCTTAGGACAGGACAACTTGTACGAGCAGTACTTC
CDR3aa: CASSLGQDNLYEQYF

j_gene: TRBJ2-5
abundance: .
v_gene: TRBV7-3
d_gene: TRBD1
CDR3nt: TGTGCCAGCAGCTTAGGGACAGCCAAAGAGACCCAGTACTTC
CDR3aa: CASSLGTAKETQYF

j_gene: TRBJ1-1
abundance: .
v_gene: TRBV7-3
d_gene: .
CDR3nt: TGTGCCAGCAGCCCCGCGGGTGGTCACACTGAAGCTTTCTTT
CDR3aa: CASSPAGGHTEAFF

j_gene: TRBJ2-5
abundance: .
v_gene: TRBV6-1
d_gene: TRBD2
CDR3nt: TGTGCCAGCAGTGAACTAGCGGGAGCACAAGAGACCCAGTACTTC
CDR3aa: CASSELAGAQETQYF

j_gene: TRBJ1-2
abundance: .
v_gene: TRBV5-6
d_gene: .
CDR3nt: TGTGCCAGCAGCCCCTTGGGGAGTCCCGGGAGGGGCTACACCTTC
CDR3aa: CASSPLGSPGRGYTF

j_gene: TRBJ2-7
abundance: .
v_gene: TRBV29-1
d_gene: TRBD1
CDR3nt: TGCAGCGTGACCGGACAGGGGAGTCCCTACGAGCAGTACTTC
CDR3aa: CSVTGQGSPYEQYF

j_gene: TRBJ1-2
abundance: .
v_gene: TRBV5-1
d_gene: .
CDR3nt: TGCGCCAGCAGCTTGACAGCTAACTATGGCTACACCTTC
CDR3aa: CASSLTANYGYTF

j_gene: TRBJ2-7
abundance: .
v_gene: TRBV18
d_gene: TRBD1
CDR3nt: TGTGCCAGCTCACCCGACAGGGAAGGGGAGCAGTACTTC
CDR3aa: CASSPDREGEQYF

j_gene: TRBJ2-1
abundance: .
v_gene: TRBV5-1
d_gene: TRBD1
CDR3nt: TGCGCCAGCAGCTGGGGACAGGGGGCCAATGAGCAGTTCTTC
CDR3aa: CASSWGQGANEQFF

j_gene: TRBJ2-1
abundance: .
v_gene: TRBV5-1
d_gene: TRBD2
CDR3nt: TGCGCCAGCAGCTTGTCATGGATAGCGGGCTGGATCTTC
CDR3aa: CASSLSWIAGWIF

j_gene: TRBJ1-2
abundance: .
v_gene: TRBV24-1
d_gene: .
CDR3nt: TGTGCCACCAGTGACGGCCAGGGCCTTTATGGCTACACCTTC
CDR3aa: CATSDGQGLYGYTF

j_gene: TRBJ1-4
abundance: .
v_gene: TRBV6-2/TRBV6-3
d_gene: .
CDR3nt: TGTGCCAGCAGTTACTCCACGACAGACCTGTTTTTT
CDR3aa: CASSYSTTDLFF

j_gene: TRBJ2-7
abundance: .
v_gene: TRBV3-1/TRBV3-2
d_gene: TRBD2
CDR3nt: TGTGCCAGCACCAGGGAGGGGTACGAGCAGTACTTC
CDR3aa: CASTREGYEQYF

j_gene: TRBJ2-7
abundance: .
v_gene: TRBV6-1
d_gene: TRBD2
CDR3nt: TGTGCCAGCAGGGAAGCGGGAGGCTCCTACGAGCAGTACTTC
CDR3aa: CASREAGGSYEQYF

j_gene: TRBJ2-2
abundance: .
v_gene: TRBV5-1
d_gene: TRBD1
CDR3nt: TGCGCCAGCAGCTCTACAGGGGAGACCGGGGAGCTGTTTTTT
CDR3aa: CASSSTGETGELFF

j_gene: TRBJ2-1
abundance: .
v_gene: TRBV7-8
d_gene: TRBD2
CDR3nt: TGTGCCAGCAGCATAAACGCGGGAGGGGATAATGAGCAGTTCTTC
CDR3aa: CASSINAGGDNEQFF

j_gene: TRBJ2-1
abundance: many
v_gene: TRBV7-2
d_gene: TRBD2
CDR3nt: TGTGCCAGCAGCTTAGAAGGGACTAGCGGGAGGTACTACAATGAGCAGTTCTTC
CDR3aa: CASSLEGTSGRYYNEQFF

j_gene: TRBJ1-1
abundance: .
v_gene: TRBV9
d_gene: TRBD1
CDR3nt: TGTGCCAGCAGCGCCCGACAGGGGGCCGCCACTGAAGCTTTCTTT
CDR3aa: CASSARQGAATEAFF

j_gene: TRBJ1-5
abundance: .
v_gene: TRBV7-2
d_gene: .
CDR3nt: TGTGCCAGCAGCTTAAGGGAGGGAGCCCAGCATTTT
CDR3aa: CASSLREGAQHF